This entry lists 27 T cell receptor beta chains sequenced from one sample in a study of human T cells and chemical hapten exposure. MiXCR, applied by TCRdb to the RACE reads, yields one record per CDR3 protein. This sample has 50,000 to 65,000 distinct CDR3 sequences, with more than 9.5% found just once. Noted time point: patch test 3, about 24 weeks after DPC sensitization. Documented treatment: therapeutic diphenylcyclopropenone sensitization with weekly scalp DPC. The source was whole blood, collected in connection with sensitization to the hapten diphenylcyclopropenone (DPC). Every receptor here comes from a middle-aged woman with alopecia areata. Some clones in this sample may be carry-over from other donors' samples.

The sample holds many counts of this clonotype. J is TRBJ1-2 and V is TRBV19, with a tentative D call TRBD1 (5 bases). Germline V gene data show CDR1 as LNHDA and CDR2 as SQIVND (reference sequence). The CDR3 sequence is 17 residues long. V was trimmed by 0 bases and J by 3 bases, leaving 17 bases between them. The CDR3 bases are TGTGCCAGTAGTATAGACCCTCGGGGGATAAACGACTATGGCTACACCTTC. Its translation: CASSIDPRGINDYGYTF. The full variable domain, completed using reference TRBV19 and TRBJ1-2, is DGGITQSPKYLFRKEGQNVTLSCEQNLNHDAMYWYRQDPGQGLRLIYYSQIVNDFQKGDIAEGYSVSREKKESFPLTVTSAQKNPTAFYLCASSIDPRGINDYGYTFGSGTRLTVV.

The chain uses TRBV10-3 and TRBJ2-1, with a tentative D call TRBD2 (6 bases). The CDR3 runs to 16 residues. The V end was cut by 7 bases, the J end by 1 base, with 17 bases between. In germline, CDR1 is ENHRY, CDR2 SYGVKD. CDR3 protein: CAITSVEGLSYNEQFF. The CDR3 DNA reads TGTGCCATCACTTCGGTGGAGGGCCTGTCCTACAATGAGCAGTTCTTC.

CDR3 protein: CASSLSSGREQFF. CDR3 sequence (DNA): TGTGCCAGCAGCCTCAGTTCGGGGAGGGAGCAGTTCTTC. The chain couples TRBV3-1 to TRBJ2-1; tentatively, D is TRBD2 (6 bases). Trimming took off 4 bases at V and 10 bases at J, with 14 bases between the two ends. Per the germline V gene, CDR1 is LGHDT and CDR2 is YNNKEL (reference sequence). The CDR3 runs 13 residues.

This clonotype was found many times. The chain couples TRBV6-5 to TRBJ2-3, with D maybe TRBD2 (6 bases). This CDR3 contains 14 residues. Germline CDR1 is MNHEY and CDR2 is SVGAGI. Trimming stripped 5 bases from V and 3 bases from J, with 12 bases between. The CDR3 DNA reads TGTGCCAGCAGTCCGGGGCGGGGAACAGATACGCAGTATTTT. This translates into CASSPGRGTDTQYF.

The V and J genes are TRBV5-1 and TRBJ1-1, with TRBD1 as a possible D gene (5 bases). CDR3 length: 13 amino acids. Trimming removed 5 bases at V and 7 bases at J, with 15 bases between. Germline assignment: CDR1 SGHRS and CDR2 YFSETQ. CDR3 loop: CASSGGLGDEAFF. The CDR3 DNA reads TGCGCCAGCAGTGGGGGACTGGGAGATGAAGCTTTCTTT.

This clonotype showed up many times. The chain joins TRBV3-1 to TRBJ2-1; D is undetermined. Germline CDR1 and CDR2: LGHDT and YNNKEL (reference sequence). The CDR3 extends over 12 amino acids. V was trimmed by 3 bases and J by 4 bases, leaving 4 bases between them. The CDR3 DNA sequence: TGTGCCAGCAGCCAGCATTACAATGAGCAGTTCTTC. It specifies CASSQHYNEQFF.

The table lists this clonotype with many counts. The rearrangement links TRBV5-1 to TRBJ1-1, with a possible D match to TRBD1 (5 bases). Germline values: CDR1 SGHRS, CDR2 YFSETQ. CDR3 length: 15 amino acids. V was cut by 0 bases and J by 4 bases, with 13 bases left in between. CDR3 in amino acids: CASSLAAGTTTEAFF. DNA of the CDR3: TGCGCCAGCAGCTTGGCGGCGGGGACGACCACTGAAGCTTTCTTT.

This clonotype was seen a handful of times. V and J are TRBV20-1 and TRBJ2-1; no definite D call. The CDR3 totals 14 residues. Germline V gene lookup returns CDR1 DFQATT and CDR2 SNEGSKA (reference sequence). V lost 6 bases and J 1 base, leaving 13 bases between the germline ends. The CDR3: CSAINRKSYNEQFF. In nucleotides, the CDR3 is TGCAGTGCGATCAACCGAAAATCCTACAATGAGCAGTTCTTC.

The chain recombines TRBV2 with TRBJ1-5, with D perhaps matching TRBD1 (5 bases). Germline CDR1 is SNHLY and CDR2 is FYNNEI. CDR3 length: 13 residues. V was cut by 7 bases and J by 2 bases, with 9 bases left in between. CDR3 residues: CASTDSRNQPQHF. CDR3 bases: TGTGCCAGCACTGACAGCCGCAATCAGCCCCAGCATTTT.

This chain links TRBV5-6 with TRBJ2-3, with TRBD1 matching over 7 bases. This CDR3 spans 14 amino acids. With V trimmed by 4 bases and J by 0 bases, 2 bases remained unmatched. Germline loops: CDR1 SGHDT, CDR2 YYEEEE. CDR3 nucleotides: TGTGCCAGCAGCACGACAGGGAGCACAGATACGCAGTATTTT. Encoded protein: CASSTTGSTDTQYF. The full variable domain, completed using reference TRBV5-6 and TRBJ2-3, is DAGVTQSPTHLIKTRGQQVTLRCSPKSGHDTVSWYQQALGQGPQFIFQYYEEEERQRGNFPDRFSGHQFPNYSSELNVNALLLGDSALYLCASSTTGSTDTQYFGPGTRLTVL.

The rearrangement uses TRBV18 and TRBJ1-6; 9 nucleotides align to TRBD1. Germline loops: CDR1 KGHSH, CDR2 LQKENI. The CDR3 extends over 16 amino acids. With 3 bases clipped from V and 10 bases from J, the junction kept 10 bases outside the gene matches. In DNA, the CDR3 is TGTGCCAGCTCACCCCAGGACAGGGGTAGGGACTCACCCCTCCACTTT. Translating it yields CASSPQDRGRDSPLHF.

The sample holds many counts of this clonotype. The rearrangement uses TRBV10-3 and TRBJ2-3; the match to TRBD1 covers 8 bases. The V gene end was trimmed by 11 bases and the J gene end by 3 bases; junction bases not matched to a gene: 4. The CDR3 consists of 12 residues. CDR1 and CDR2 (germline): ENHRY, SYGVKD. CDR3 sequence: CAHRGDTDTQYF. The CDR3 DNA follows: TGTGCCCACAGGGGGGATACAGATACGCAGTATTTT.

In this sample, this clonotype turned up many times. The genes are TRBV3-1 and TRBJ2-3; weak D call: TRBD2 (5 bases). Between the trimmed V and J ends, which lost 4 bases and 2 bases, there was a span of 7 bases. The V gene's germline CDR1 is LGHDT and CDR2 YNNKEL (reference sequence). This CDR3 has 13 residues. CDR3 loop: CASSPGVTDTQYF. In nucleotides, the CDR3 is TGTGCCAGCAGCCCCGGGGTCACAGATACGCAGTATTTT.

The rearrangement links TRBV7-2 to TRBJ1-4; D gene uncertain. Trimming stripped 3 bases from V and 8 bases from J, with 10 bases between. CDR3 size: 13 residues. The V gene's germline CDR1 is SGHTA and CDR2 FQGNSA. The CDR3 nucleotides are TGTGCCAGCAGCTTCCGATCAGGCGAAAAACTGTTTTTT. It translates to CASSFRSGEKLFF. Based on the CDR3 plus reference TRBV7-2 and TRBJ1-4, the full variable domain is GAGVSQSPSNKVTEKGKDVELRCDPISGHTALYWYRQSLGQGLEFLIYFQGNSAPDKSGLPSDRFSAERTGGSVSTLTIQRTQQEDSAVYLCASSFRSGEKLFFGSGTQLSVL.

Comment on this clonotype: A much larger clone differs by one base, so this may be a read error. The rearrangement links TRBV7-9 to TRBJ2-7; D is undetermined. The CDR3 is 16 residues long. Per the germline V gene, CDR1 is SEHNR and CDR2 is FQNEAQ (reference sequence). This CDR3 reads CASSPRTGWEVDDQYF. CDR3 sequence (DNA): TGTGCCAGCAGCCCACGGACGGGTTGGGAAGTGGACGACCAGTACTTC.

This clonotype was counted a few times. The chain carries TRBV11-3 and TRBJ2-2; D is unclear. The CDR3 sequence is 12 residues long. V lost 5 bases, J lost 4 bases, and 5 bases lay in between. The germline V gene has CDR1 SGHNT and CDR2 YENEEA. Here the CDR3 reads CASSTLTGELFF. CDR3 sequence (DNA): TGTGCCAGCAGCACCCTCACCGGGGAGCTGTTTTTT. Drawing the rest from reference TRBV11-3 and TRBJ2-2, the complete variable domain is EAGVVQSPRYKIIEKKQPVAFWCNPISGHNTLYWYLQNLGQGPELLIRYENEEAVDDSQLPKDRFSAERLKGVDSTLKIQPAELGDSAVYLCASSTLTGELFFGEGSRLTVL.

The CDR3 reads CASSVTQGPTYEQYF. The CDR3 bases are TGTGCCAGCAGTGTAACACAGGGGCCGACCTACGAGCAGTACTTC. The chain has TRBV6-4 and TRBJ2-7, with 7 bases aligning to TRBD1. Per germline, CDR1 MRHNA and CDR2 SNTAGT. CDR3 length: 15 amino acids. The J segment lost 2 bases and the V segment lost 4 bases, leaving 8 bases of the junction unmatched.

This chain connects TRBV29-1 to TRBJ2-7, with 7 bases fitting TRBD2. Germline CDR1 SQVTM, CDR2 ANQGSEA. This CDR3 has 14 residues. The ends lost 7 bases at V and 2 bases at J; junction bases unmatched: 11. Here the CDR3 reads CSAVEGRGTYEQYF. In DNA, the CDR3 is TGCAGCGCCGTTGAAGGGCGGGGGACCTACGAGCAGTACTTC.

This clonotype was counted only a few times. This sequence joins TRBV28 and TRBJ2-7; D is unclear. The V gene lost 2 bases and the J gene lost 7 bases, with 6 bases spanning the gap. Germline CDR1 is MDHEN and CDR2 is SYDVKM. This CDR3 is 11 amino acids long. The CDR3 protein is CASSLRWEQYF. The CDR3 bases are TGTGCCAGCAGTTTACGATGGGAGCAGTACTTC.

This clonotype was observed a few times. This rearrangement joins TRBV21-1 to TRBJ1-2; the tabulated D call, TRBD1, remains unverified against the DNA. TRBV21-1 corresponds to a pseudogene. This CDR3 contains 17 residues. CDR3 loop: CASSKGSPQGGNYGYTF. The CDR3 bases are TGTGCCAGCAGCAAGGGTAGTCCACAGGGGGGAAACTATGGCTACACCTTC.

The V and J genes are TRBV6-2 or TRBV6-3 and TRBJ2-3; D is ambiguous. CDR1 and CDR2 (germline): MNHEY, SVGEGT. The CDR3 is made up of 14 amino acids. Trimming left V 4 bases short and J 1 base short, with 9 bases between. CDR3 protein: CASSSAGGTDTQYF. The CDR3 coding sequence is TGTGCCAGCAGTTCGGCCGGAGGCACAGATACGCAGTATTTT.

Worth noting for this clonotype: This may arise from a read error, as a much more abundant clone is one base away. The V call is TRBV7-9, the J call TRBJ1-1; the match to TRBD1 covers 9 bases. Losses at the gene ends were 5 bases for V and 2 bases for J; bases not matched to a gene: 12. Germline loops: CDR1 SEHNR, CDR2 FQNEAQ (reference sequence). The CDR3 totals 17 residues. CDR3 protein: CASSIMPGQGYNTEAFF. The CDR3 nucleotides are TGTGCCAGCAGCATCATGCCGGGACAGGGTTACAACACTGAAGCTTTCTTT.

Sample share makes this clonotype medium-sized. CDR3 coding DNA: TGTGCCTGGAGTGTACGGGGACTGAACACTGAAGCTTTCTTT. Translating gives CAWSVRGLNTEAFF. The rearrangement links TRBV30 to TRBJ1-1; D perhaps matches TRBD1 (5 bases). CDR1 and CDR2 (germline): GTSNPN, SVGIG (reference sequence). The V gene lost 0 bases and the J gene lost 0 bases, with 8 bases spanning the gap. CDR3 size: 14 residues.

The V and J genes are TRBV20-1 and TRBJ2-3, with D possibly matching TRBD1 (5 bases). Germline CDR1 reads DFQATT; CDR2 reads SNEGSKA (reference sequence). V was pared by 6 bases and J by 8 bases, with 9 bases between. There are 10 residues in the CDR3. The CDR3 sequence is CSAGLTTQYF. Written as DNA, the CDR3 is TGCAGTGCGGGGCTTACTACGCAGTATTTT.

The chain employs TRBV7-9 and TRBJ1-4, with D possibly matching TRBD1 (6 bases). V lost 5 bases and J 3 bases, leaving 13 bases between the germline ends. This CDR3 has 15 residues. From germline, CDR1 is SEHNR and CDR2 FQNEAQ (reference sequence). This CDR3 reads CASSIYRVANEKLFF. The CDR3 DNA reads as TGTGCCAGCAGCATATACAGGGTAGCTAATGAAAAACTGTTTTTT. The full variable domain, in which reference TRBV7-9 and TRBJ1-4 provide the parts outside the CDR3, is DTGVSQNPRHKITKRGQNVTFRCDPISEHNRLYWYRQTLGQGPEFLTYFQNEAQLEKSRLLSDRFSAERPKGSFSTLEIQRTEQGDSAMYLCASSIYRVANEKLFFGSGTQLSVL.

In its sample, this clonotype was seen a few times. The genes are TRBV29-1 and TRBJ2-2; D possibly matches TRBD1 or TRBD2 (6 bases each). V shed 7 bases and J shed 2 bases, with 14 bases lying between them. This CDR3 has 14 residues. Germline loops: CDR1 SQVTM, CDR2 ANQGSEA. This chain's CDR3 is CSAGGQVNTGELFF. The CDR3 bases are TGCAGCGCCGGGGGCCAGGTTAACACCGGGGAGCTGTTTTTT.

This clonotype was observed many times. This chain uses TRBV7-6 with TRBJ1-1, with 10 bases identical to TRBD1. Trimming at V came to 5 bases and at J to 6 bases, leaving 3 bases not matched to a gene. The CDR3 consists of 13 residues. The V gene's germline CDR1 is SGHVS and CDR2 FNYEAQ. As DNA, the CDR3 is TGTGCCAGCAGCCCCGGGACAGGGGCTGAAGCTTTCTTT. This sequence encodes CASSPGTGAEAFF.